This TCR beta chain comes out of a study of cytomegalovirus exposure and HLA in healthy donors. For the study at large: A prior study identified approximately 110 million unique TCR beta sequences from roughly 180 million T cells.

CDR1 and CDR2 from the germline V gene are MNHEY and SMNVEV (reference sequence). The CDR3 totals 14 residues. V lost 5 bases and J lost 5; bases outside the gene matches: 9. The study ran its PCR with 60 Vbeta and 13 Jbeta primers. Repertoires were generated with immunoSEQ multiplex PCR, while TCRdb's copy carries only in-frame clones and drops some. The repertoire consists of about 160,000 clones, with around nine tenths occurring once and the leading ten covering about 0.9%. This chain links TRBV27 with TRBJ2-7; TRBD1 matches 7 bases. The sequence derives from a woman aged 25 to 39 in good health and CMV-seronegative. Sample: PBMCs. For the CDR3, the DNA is TGTGCCAGCAGTCCGTTACAGGGGATCAACGAGCAGTACTTC. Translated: CASSPLQGINEQYF.